Presented here are 6 T cell receptor beta chains from one specimen sequenced in a study of CD8+CD57+ T cells in acquired aplastic anemia. CDR3 and TCR beta VDJ profiling relied on a genomic DNA template. TCRdb ran MiXCR on the reads and lists one entry per CDR3 protein. The table shows about 190,000 distinct CDR3 sequences, with around 59% occurring only once. Sequenced: sorted CD4+, CD8+, or CD8+CD57+ T cells (not recorded which) from PBMCs. Receptors originate from a human donor in good health, serving as a control.

The chain uses TRBV19 and TRBJ1-1; TRBD1 matches 8 bases. Germline V gene sequence: CDR1 LNHDA, CDR2 SQIVND (reference sequence). V shed 4 bases and J 1 base; nucleotides not matched to a gene: 8. The CDR3 sequence is 16 residues long. The CDR3 nucleotides read TGTGCCAGTAGTACGACGGGGACAGGAAAGAACACTGAAGCTTTCTTT. As protein: CASSTTGTGKNTEAFF. The full variable domain, in which reference TRBV19 and TRBJ1-1 provide the parts outside the CDR3, is DGGITQSPKYLFRKEGQNVTLSCEQNLNHDAMYWYRQDPGQGLRLIYYSQIVNDFQKGDIAEGYSVSREKKESFPLTVTSAQKNPTAFYLCASSTTGTGKNTEAFFGQGTRLTVV.

This clonotype was counted at least ten times. Possible read error: a much larger clone is one base away. This CDR3 fails to terminate in the conserved phenylalanine or tryptophan, so it likely reflects a read error. The J gene is TRBJ1-5, the V gene TRBV24-1; D is unresolved. Germline loops: CDR1 KGHDR, CDR2 SFDVKD. Between the trimmed V and J ends, which lost 5 bases and 5 bases, there was a span of 9 bases. The CDR3 runs 13 residues. The CDR3 nucleotides read TGTGCCACCAGTGGGAAGGGCGATCAGCCCCAGCATTCT. Protein product: CATSGKGDQPQHS.

There are a few counts of this clonotype. The CDR3 coding sequence is TGTGCCATCAGCGAACCGACTAAAACCGAGCAGTACTTC. Translating it yields CAISEPTKTEQYF. The chain uses TRBV6-1 and TRBJ2-7; D might be TRBD2 (5 bases). V gave up 10 bases and J gave up 6 bases, with 19 bases separating them. The CDR3 totals 13 residues. The germline gives CDR1 MNHNS, CDR2 SASEGT.

This clonotype was recorded many times. J is TRBJ1-1 and V is TRBV29-1; no reliable D call. The germline gives CDR1 SQVTM, CDR2 ANQGSEA. This CDR3 spans 15 amino acids. V shed 3 bases and J shed 4 bases, with 18 bases lying between them. The CDR3 DNA reads as TGCAGCGTTGAGAATACCGGGGTTTGGGGCACTGAAGCTTTCTTT. Translation gives CSVENTGVWGTEAFF.

The chain couples TRBV20-1 to TRBJ2-3; 10 bases are a match to TRBD2. Trimming cost V 0 bases and J 11 bases; bases outside gene matches: 17. CDR1 and CDR2 (germline): DFQATT, SNEGSKA (reference sequence). CDR3 length: 17 amino acids. This CDR3 reads CSARDAALAGGYNEQYF. The CDR3 DNA is TGCAGTGCTAGAGACGCCGCATTAGCGGGGGGCTACAATGAGCAGTATTTT.

This clonotype was detected only a few times. The DNA for the CDR3 is TGCAGTACAAAGGACGGTTCGTACAATGAGCAGTTCTTC. It specifies CSTKDGSYNEQFF. V gene TRBV20-1 combines with J gene TRBJ2-1; unclear D gene. This CDR3 has 13 amino acids. The V and J ends lost 8 bases and 4 bases respectively, with 15 bases between them. Germline V gene lookup returns CDR1 DFQATT and CDR2 SNEGSKA (reference sequence).